This entry lists 6 T cell receptor beta chains sequenced from one sample in a study of T cell responses to AZD1222 COVID-19 vaccine. Produced via immunoSEQ multiplex PCR; TCRdb's table is partial and in-frame only. Here the sample spans under 110,000 clones, roughly 90% being singletons. This sample comprised peripheral blood, obtained on day 0 of AZD1222 vaccination. These receptors were obtained from an adult in good health.

The chain has TRBV7-6 and TRBJ1-1, with D perhaps TRBD1 (5 bases). Trimming pared 7 bases from V and 5 bases from J, leaving 20 bases between. The germline CDR1 and CDR2 sequences are SGHVS and FNYEAQ. This CDR3 region has 15 residues. CDR3 DNA sequence: TGTGCCAGCACCACGGGGGGGACTGGGGATACTGAAGCTTTCTTT. Encoded protein: CASTTGGTGDTEAFF.

The chain joins TRBV12-1 to TRBJ2-7; the listed D gene, TRBD2, was not tested against the DNA. TRBV12-1 is shown as a pseudogene. There are 14 residues in the CDR3. The DNA of the CDR3 is TGTGCCAGCAGCTTAACGGGAGGGCATCACGAGCAGTACTTC. The encoded protein is CASSLTGGHHEQYF.

The chain combines TRBV7-2 with TRBJ2-5, with D perhaps TRBD1 (6 bases). This CDR3 region has 13 residues. V was cut by 5 bases and J by 3 bases, with 10 bases left in between. The germline CDR1 and CDR2 sequences are SGHTA and FQGNSA. CDR3 in amino acids: CASSRQAEETQYF. The CDR3 bases are TGTGCCAGCAGCCGACAGGCTGAAGAGACCCAGTACTTC.

This clone was seen a few times. This chain connects TRBV12-3 or TRBV12-4 to TRBJ2-7, with TRBD2 as a possible D gene (6 bases). CDR3 size: 12 residues. Trimming pared 0 bases from V and 7 bases from J, leaving 7 bases between. The CDR3 protein is CASSLAGREQYF. The CDR3, as DNA: TGTGCCAGCAGTTTAGCGGGGAGGGAGCAGTACTTC.

This clone has a single count. The CDR3 loop is CASSREWDTEAFF. The CDR3 DNA follows: TGTGCCAGCAGCCGAGAGTGGGACACTGAAGCTTTCTTT. This chain links TRBV7-9 with TRBJ1-1, with D unclear. Looked up from germline, CDR1 is SEHNR and CDR2 is FQNEAQ (reference sequence). The CDR3 loop spans 13 amino acids. Trimming took 5 bases from V and 3 from J, leaving 10 bases between them.

The chain joins TRBV4-2 to TRBJ1-2; D not certain. The CDR3 totals 15 residues. Germline CDR1 reads LGHNA; CDR2 reads YNFKEQ. The germline V and J ends were trimmed by 1 base and 2 bases, with 11 bases remaining between them. The CDR3 coding sequence is TGTGCCAGCAGCCAAGTTCACGGCGGCAACTATGGCTACACCTTC. Translation: CASSQVHGGNYGYTF.